This TCR beta chain stems from a study of OX40 agonist ivuxolimab in advanced cancers. Sequencing was performed with immunoSEQ multiplex PCR; in TCRdb, only in-frame clones are kept and a portion is missing. The sample yields about 31,000 clones, 70% to 90% seen once. This CDR3 contains 17 residues. J gave up 2 bases and V 1 base, and 7 bases lay outside the gene matches. CDR1 and CDR2 from the germline V gene are LGHNT and FRNRAP. Autoimmune disease history or systemic immunosuppression led to patients being barred. The chain has TRBV12-5 and TRBJ2-5; 10 positions agree with TRBD1. This clonotype originated in an adult with an advanced solid tumor such as melanoma, head and neck, liver or kidney cancer. This specimen was CD4+ or CD8+ T cells sorted from blood, taken in a trial of the OX40 agonist ivuxolimab. CDR3 protein: CASGLESGTGAQETQYF. The CDR3 DNA reads as TGTGCTAGTGGTTTGGAATCCGGGACAGGGGCTCAAGAGACCCAGTACTTC.